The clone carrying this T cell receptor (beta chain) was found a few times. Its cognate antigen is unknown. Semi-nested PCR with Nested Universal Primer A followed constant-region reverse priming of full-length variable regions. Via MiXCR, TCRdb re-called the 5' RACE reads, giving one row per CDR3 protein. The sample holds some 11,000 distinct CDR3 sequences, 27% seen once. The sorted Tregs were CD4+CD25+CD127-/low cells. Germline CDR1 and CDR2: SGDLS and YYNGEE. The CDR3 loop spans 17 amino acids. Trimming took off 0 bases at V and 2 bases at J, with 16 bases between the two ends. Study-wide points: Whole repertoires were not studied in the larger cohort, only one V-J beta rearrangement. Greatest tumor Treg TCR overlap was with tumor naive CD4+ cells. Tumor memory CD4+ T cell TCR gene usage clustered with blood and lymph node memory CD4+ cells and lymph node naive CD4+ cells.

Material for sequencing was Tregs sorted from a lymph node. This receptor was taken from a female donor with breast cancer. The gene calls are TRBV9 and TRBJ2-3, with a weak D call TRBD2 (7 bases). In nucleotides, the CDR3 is TGTGCCAGCAGCGTAGGCCCCGCGGGGGCGCCCACAGATACGCAGTATTTT. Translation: CASSVGPAGAPTDTQYF. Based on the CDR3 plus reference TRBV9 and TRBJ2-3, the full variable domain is DSGVTQTPKHLITATGQRVTLRCSPRSGDLSVYWYQQSLDQGLQFLIQYYNGEERAKGNILERFSAQQFPDLHSELNLSSLELGDSALYFCASSVGPAGAPTDTQYFGPGTRLTVL.